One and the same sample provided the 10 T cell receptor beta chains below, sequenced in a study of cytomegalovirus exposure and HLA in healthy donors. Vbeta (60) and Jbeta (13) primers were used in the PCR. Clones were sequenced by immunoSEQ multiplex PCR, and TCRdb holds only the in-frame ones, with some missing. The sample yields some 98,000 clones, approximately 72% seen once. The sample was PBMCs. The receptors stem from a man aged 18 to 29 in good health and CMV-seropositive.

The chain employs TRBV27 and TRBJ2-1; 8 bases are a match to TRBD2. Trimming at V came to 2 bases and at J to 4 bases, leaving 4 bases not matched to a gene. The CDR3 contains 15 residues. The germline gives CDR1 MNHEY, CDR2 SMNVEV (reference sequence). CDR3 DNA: TGTGCCAGCAGTTTAACTAGCGGTGGATACAATGAGCAGTTCTTC. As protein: CASSLTSGGYNEQFF.

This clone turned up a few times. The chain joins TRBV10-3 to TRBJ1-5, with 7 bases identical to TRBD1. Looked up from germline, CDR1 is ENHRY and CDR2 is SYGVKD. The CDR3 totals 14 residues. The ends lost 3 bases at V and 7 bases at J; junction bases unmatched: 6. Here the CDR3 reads CAISDGTARQPQHF. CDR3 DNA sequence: TGTGCCATCAGTGATGGGACAGCACGGCAGCCCCAGCATTTT.

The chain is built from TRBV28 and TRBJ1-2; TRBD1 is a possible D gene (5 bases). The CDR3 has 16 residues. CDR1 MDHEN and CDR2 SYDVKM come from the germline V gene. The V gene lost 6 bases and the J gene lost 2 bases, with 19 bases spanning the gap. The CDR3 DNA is TGTGCCAGCAGGGATACGACAGAAACTATAAACTATGGCTACACCTTC. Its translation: CASRDTTETINYGYTF.

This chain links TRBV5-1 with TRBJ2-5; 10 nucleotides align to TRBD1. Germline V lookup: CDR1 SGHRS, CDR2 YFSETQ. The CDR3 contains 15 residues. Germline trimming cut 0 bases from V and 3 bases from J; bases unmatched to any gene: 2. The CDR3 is CASSLGGTGEETQYF. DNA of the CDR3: TGCGCCAGCAGCTTGGGCGGGACAGGGGAAGAGACCCAGTACTTC.

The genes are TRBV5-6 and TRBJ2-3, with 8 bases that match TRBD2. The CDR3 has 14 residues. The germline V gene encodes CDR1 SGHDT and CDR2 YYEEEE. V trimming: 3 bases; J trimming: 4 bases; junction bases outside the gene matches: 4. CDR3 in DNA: TGTGCCAGCAGCTCGCGGGGGGCGGCAGATACGCAGTATTTT. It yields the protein CASSSRGAADTQYF.

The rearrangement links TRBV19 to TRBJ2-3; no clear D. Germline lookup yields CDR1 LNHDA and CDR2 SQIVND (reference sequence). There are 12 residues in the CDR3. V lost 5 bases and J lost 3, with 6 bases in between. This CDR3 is CASSYNTDTQYF. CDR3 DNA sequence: TGTGCCAGTAGTTATAATACAGATACGCAGTATTTT.

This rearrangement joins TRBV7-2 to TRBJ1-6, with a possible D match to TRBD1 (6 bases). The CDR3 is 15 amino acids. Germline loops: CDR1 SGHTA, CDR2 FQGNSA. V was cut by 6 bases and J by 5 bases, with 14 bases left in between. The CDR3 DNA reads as TGTGCCAGCAGGAGTAACAGGGCCCATAATTCACCCCTCCACTTT. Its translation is CASRSNRAHNSPLHF.

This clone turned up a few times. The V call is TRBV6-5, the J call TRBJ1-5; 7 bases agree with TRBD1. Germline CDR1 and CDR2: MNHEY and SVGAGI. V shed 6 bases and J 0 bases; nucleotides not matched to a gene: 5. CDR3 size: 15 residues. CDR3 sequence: CASSRGTASNQPQHF. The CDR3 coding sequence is TGTGCCAGCAGCCGAGGGACAGCTAGCAATCAGCCCCAGCATTTT.

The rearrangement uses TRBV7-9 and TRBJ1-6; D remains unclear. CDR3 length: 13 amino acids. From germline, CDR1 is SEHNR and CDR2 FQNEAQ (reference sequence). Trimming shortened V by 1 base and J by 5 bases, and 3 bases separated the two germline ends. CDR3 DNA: TGTGCCAGCAGCTTAGATAATAATTCACCCCTCCACTTT. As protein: CASSLDNNSPLHF.

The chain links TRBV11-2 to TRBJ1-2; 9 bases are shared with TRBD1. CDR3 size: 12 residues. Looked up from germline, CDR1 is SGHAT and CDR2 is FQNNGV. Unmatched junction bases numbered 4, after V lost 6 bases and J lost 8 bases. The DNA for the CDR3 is TGTGCCAGCAGGGGGACAGGGAGAGGCTACACCTTC. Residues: CASRGTGRGYTF. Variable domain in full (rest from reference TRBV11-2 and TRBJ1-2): EAGVAQSPRYKIIEKRQSVAFWCNPISGHATLYWYQQILGQGPKLLIQFQNNGVVDDSQLPKDRFSAERLKGVDSTLKIQPAKLEDSAVYLCASRGTGRGYTFGSGTRLTVV.